Listed below are T cell receptor beta chains from one sample, sequenced in a study of CD8 T cells in Susac syndrome. TCRdb re-analysed the immunoSEQ multiplex PCR reads in MiXCR, keeping a single row per CDR3 protein. The repertoire holds some 200,000 distinct CDR3 sequences, 85% to 95% seen once, with around 0.16% in the top ten. Sequencing was carried out using CD8+ T cells from PBMCs. The source of these receptors is a human donor with Susac syndrome. The CDR3 runs from the conserved cysteine through the conserved F or W. The order of the fields is D gene, CDR3 length, J gene, V gene, clone size, CDR3 protein, CDR3 DNA. The D gene is left open where the match is weak. Size values are once, few and many counts, or a class for expanded clones, and some rows have none.

d_gene: TRBD2
len: 16
j_gene: TRBJ2-7
v_gene: TRBV11-1
abundance: .
CDR3aa: CASSLITLAGSNEQYF
CDR3nt: TGTGCCAGCAGCTTAATAACCCTAGCGGGATCCAACGAGCAGTACTTC

d_gene: .
len: 13
j_gene: TRBJ2-7
v_gene: TRBV28
abundance: .
CDR3aa: CASSVYTGYEQYF
CDR3nt: TGTGCCAGCAGCGTTTATACGGGATACGAGCAGTACTTC

d_gene: TRBD2
len: 15
j_gene: TRBJ2-1
v_gene: TRBV6-5
abundance: .
CDR3aa: CASSYSGTSGNEQFF
CDR3nt: TGTGCCAGCAGTTACTCCGGGACTAGCGGGAATGAGCAGTTCTTC

d_gene: TRBD1
len: 17
j_gene: TRBJ1-2
v_gene: TRBV15
abundance: .
CDR3aa: CATSSAVVNRGHYGYTF
CDR3nt: TGTGCCACCAGCAGTGCCGTCGTGAACAGGGGGCACTATGGCTACACCTTC

d_gene: .
len: 15
j_gene: TRBJ2-7
v_gene: TRBV3-1
abundance: .
CDR3aa: CASSHGSISNYEQYF
CDR3nt: TGTGCCAGCAGCCATGGAAGCATATCAAACTACGAGCAGTACTTC

d_gene: .
len: 14
j_gene: TRBJ1-6
v_gene: TRBV20-1
abundance: once
CDR3aa: CSARTGAGNSPLHF
CDR3nt: TGCAGTGCGCGCACGGGAGCGGGGAATTCACCCCTCCACTTT

d_gene: .
len: 13
j_gene: TRBJ2-7
v_gene: TRBV7-6
abundance: .
CDR3aa: CASSTHQGDEQYF
CDR3nt: TGTGCCAGCAGCACACACCAGGGCGACGAGCAGTACTTC

d_gene: TRBD1
len: 12
j_gene: TRBJ2-3
v_gene: TRBV7-8
abundance: .
CDR3aa: CASSQQGHTQYF
CDR3nt: TGTGCCAGCAGCCAACAGGGGCATACGCAGTATTTT

d_gene: .
len: 13
j_gene: TRBJ1-5
v_gene: TRBV11-2
abundance: .
CDR3aa: CASSTEGYQPQHF
CDR3nt: TGTGCCAGCAGCACCGAGGGTTATCAGCCCCAGCATTTT

d_gene: .
len: 15
j_gene: TRBJ2-5
v_gene: TRBV18
abundance: .
CDR3aa: CASSPAGTPQETQYF
CDR3nt: TGTGCCAGCTCACCTGCCGGGACACCGCAAGAGACCCAGTACTTC

d_gene: .
len: 14
j_gene: TRBJ1-5
v_gene: TRBV19
abundance: .
CDR3aa: CASSMPHPNQPQHF
CDR3nt: TGTGCCAGTAGTATGCCACACCCCAATCAGCCCCAGCATTTT

d_gene: TRBD1
len: 12
j_gene: TRBJ2-3
v_gene: TRBV30
abundance: once
CDR3aa: CAWTGGGDTQYF
CDR3nt: TGTGCCTGGACAGGGGGCGGAGATACGCAGTATTTT

d_gene: .
len: 15
j_gene: TRBJ1-6
v_gene: TRBV25-1
abundance: .
CDR3aa: CASSERTAYNSPLHF
CDR3nt: TGTGCCAGCAGCGAAAGGACCGCTTATAATTCACCCCTCCACTTT

d_gene: TRBD1
len: 15
j_gene: TRBJ2-7
v_gene: TRBV4-1
abundance: .
CDR3aa: CASSPRDSLSYEQYF
CDR3nt: TGCGCCAGCAGCCCCCGGGACAGTCTTTCCTACGAGCAGTACTTC

d_gene: TRBD2
len: 15
j_gene: TRBJ2-7
v_gene: TRBV28
abundance: .
CDR3aa: CAWRLASGNSYEQYF
CDR3nt: TGTGCCTGGAGACTAGCTAGCGGGAATTCCTACGAGCAGTACTTC

d_gene: TRBD1
len: 16
j_gene: TRBJ2-3
v_gene: TRBV18
abundance: .
CDR3aa: CASSPRRGLVTDTQYF
CDR3nt: TGTGCCAGCTCACCGCGCAGGGGGCTCGTTACAGATACGCAGTATTTT

d_gene: TRBD2
len: 16
j_gene: TRBJ2-3
v_gene: TRBV11-2
abundance: .
CDR3aa: CASSLLAGGVTDTQYF
CDR3nt: TGTGCCAGCAGCTTACTAGCGGGAGGGGTCACAGATACGCAGTATTTT

d_gene: .
len: 15
j_gene: TRBJ1-3
v_gene: TRBV9
abundance: .
CDR3aa: CASSGQQGTGNTIYF
CDR3nt: TGTGCCAGCAGCGGACAACAGGGAACTGGAAACACCATATATTTT

d_gene: .
len: 14
j_gene: TRBJ2-3
v_gene: TRBV28
abundance: .
CDR3aa: CASSPSGITDTQYF
CDR3nt: TGTGCCAGCAGTCCCTCGGGGATCACAGATACGCAGTATTTT

d_gene: .
len: 13
j_gene: TRBJ1-4
v_gene: TRBV20-1
abundance: .
CDR3aa: CSASELGNEKLFF
CDR3nt: TGCAGTGCTAGTGAGTTAGGAAATGAAAAACTGTTTTTT

d_gene: .
len: 16
j_gene: TRBJ2-1
v_gene: TRBV27
abundance: .
CDR3aa: CASSLSPAESNNEQFF
CDR3nt: TGTGCCAGCAGTTTAAGCCCGGCAGAAAGTAACAATGAGCAGTTCTTC

d_gene: TRBD1
len: 15
j_gene: TRBJ2-5
v_gene: TRBV10-2
abundance: .
CDR3aa: CASSETTGGWETQYF
CDR3nt: TGCGCCAGCAGTGAAACTACAGGGGGCTGGGAGACCCAGTACTTC

d_gene: .
len: 16
j_gene: TRBJ2-3
v_gene: TRBV4-2
abundance: .
CDR3aa: CASSQGHRIFTDTQYF
CDR3nt: TGTGCCAGCAGCCAAGGACACAGGATTTTCACAGATACGCAGTATTTT